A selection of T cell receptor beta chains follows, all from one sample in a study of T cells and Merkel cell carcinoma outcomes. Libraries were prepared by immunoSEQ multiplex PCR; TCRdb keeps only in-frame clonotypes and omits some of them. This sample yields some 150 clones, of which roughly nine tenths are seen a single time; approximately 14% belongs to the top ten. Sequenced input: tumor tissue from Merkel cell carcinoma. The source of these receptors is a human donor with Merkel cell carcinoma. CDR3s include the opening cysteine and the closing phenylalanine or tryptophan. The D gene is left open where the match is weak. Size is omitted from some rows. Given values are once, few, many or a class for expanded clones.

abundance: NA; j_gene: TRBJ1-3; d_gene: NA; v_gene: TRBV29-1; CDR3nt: TGCAGCGTTCAGGGGATGAGCTCTGGAAACACCATATATTTT; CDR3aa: CSVQGMSSGNTIYF
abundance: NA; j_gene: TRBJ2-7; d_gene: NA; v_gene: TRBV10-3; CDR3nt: TGTGCCATCAGTGACCCTAATAACCCGAGACAGGCCTACGAGCAGTACTTC; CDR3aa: CAISDPNNPRQAYEQYF
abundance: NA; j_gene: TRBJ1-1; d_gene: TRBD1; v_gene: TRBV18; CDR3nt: TGTGCCAGCTCACTCGGACAGGGGGAAGCTTTCTTT; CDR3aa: CASSLGQGEAFF
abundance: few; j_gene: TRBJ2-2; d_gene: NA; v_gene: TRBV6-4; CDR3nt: TGTGCCAGCAGTGTATCCTCTACCGGGGAGCTGTTTTTT; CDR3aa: CASSVSSTGELFF
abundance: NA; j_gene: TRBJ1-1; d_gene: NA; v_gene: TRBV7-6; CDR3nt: TGTGCCAGCAATGCTTTAGGGAACACTGAAGCTTTCTTT; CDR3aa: CASNALGNTEAFF
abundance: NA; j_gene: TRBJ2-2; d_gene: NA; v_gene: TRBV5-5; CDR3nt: TGTGCCAGCAGCAAACGACAGGACACCGGGGAGCTGTTTTTT; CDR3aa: CASSKRQDTGELFF
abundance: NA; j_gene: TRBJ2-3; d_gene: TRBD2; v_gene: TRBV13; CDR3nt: TGTGCCAGCAGCTACGGACTAGCGGGGGGTTACACAGATACGCAGTATTTT; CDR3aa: CASSYGLAGGYTDTQYF
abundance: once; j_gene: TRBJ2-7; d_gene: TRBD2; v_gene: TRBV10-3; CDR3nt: TGTGCCTCGCGAGTGGCTAGCGGTACCTACGAGCAGTACTTC; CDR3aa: CASRVASGTYEQYF
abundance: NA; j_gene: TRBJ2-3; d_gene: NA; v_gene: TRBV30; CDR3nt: TGTGCCTGGTCGGGACACAGAGGAGATACGCAGTATTTT; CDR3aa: CAWSGHRGDTQYF
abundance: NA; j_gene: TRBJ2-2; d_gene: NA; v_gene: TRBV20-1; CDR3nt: TGCAGTGCTAGACGGACAGGGGAGCTGTTTTTT; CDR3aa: CSARRTGELFF